This T cell receptor beta chain was found in a study of T-cell memory formation after mild COVID-19. About the research overall: Largely, TCR clusters stayed within a single donor.

This clonotype has a handful of counts. The V gene lost 4 bases and the J gene lost 2 bases, with 13 bases spanning the gap. CDR3 length: 15 residues. CDR1 SGHTS and CDR2 YDEGEE come from the germline V gene. TCRdb re-called the 5' RACE reads through MiXCR, storing one row per CDR3 protein. Seen here are more than 250,000 distinct CDR3 sequences, about a sixth observed once, and the top ten hold 20% to 25%. The gene calls are TRBV5-8 and TRBJ1-3, with D perhaps TRBD1 (5 bases). This TCR derives from a young man who had mild COVID-19 (a few samples of this study predate the infection). Cell type and time point are not known. The specimen sequenced was PBMCs or a T cell subset sorted from them (not recorded which). For the CDR3, the DNA is TGTGCCAGCAGCAGTGGGGGTCAGGCTGGAAACACCATATATTTT. This sequence encodes CASSSGGQAGNTIYF. The variable domain in full, completed from reference TRBV5-8 and TRBJ1-3, reads EAGVTQSPTHLIKTRGQQATLRCSPISGHTSVYWYQQALGLGLQFLLWYDEGEERNRGNFPPRFSGRQFPNYSSELNVNALELEDSALYLCASSSGGQAGNTIYFGEGSWLTVV.